These 21 T cell receptor beta chains were all obtained from the same sample, sequenced in a study of T cell responses to AZD1222 COVID-19 vaccine. Clones were read by immunoSEQ multiplex PCR, and TCRdb kept only the in-frame ones, dropping some. The table shows 90,000 or so clones, with around nine tenths occurring only once. Sequenced here: peripheral blood, sampled on day 0 of AZD1222 vaccination. All receptors come from an adult in good health.

The V call is TRBV27, the J call TRBJ2-1; the match to TRBD2 covers 8 bases. The V segment lost 5 bases and the J segment 9 bases; nucleotides outside the gene matches: 12. The CDR3 sequence is 15 residues long. Per germline, CDR1 MNHEY and CDR2 SMNVEV (reference sequence). The CDR3 loop reads CASSPWGRSGGEQFF. CDR3 bases: TGTGCCAGCAGTCCCTGGGGGCGGAGCGGGGGTGAGCAGTTCTTC.

This chain uses TRBV6-2 or TRBV6-3 with TRBJ2-2; 10 nucleotides line up with TRBD2. The CDR3 runs 16 residues. Trimming at V came to 3 bases and at J to 6 bases, leaving 7 bases not matched to a gene. The germline gives CDR1 MNHEY, CDR2 SVGEGT. As DNA, the CDR3 is TGTGCCAGCAGTTATGACAGCGGGAGGGTCTCCGGGGAGCTGTTTTTT. This encodes CASSYDSGRVSGELFF.

The rearrangement uses TRBV24-1 and TRBJ2-7; 8 bases align to TRBD2. V lost 7 bases, J lost 2 bases, and 6 bases stayed unmatched. The CDR3 is made up of 14 amino acids. The germline V gene encodes CDR1 KGHDR and CDR2 SFDVKD. Here the CDR3 DNA reads TGTGCCACCAGCCTAAGCGGGAGAGCCTACGAGCAGTACTTC. It specifies CATSLSGRAYEQYF.

This clone was found once. This sequence joins TRBV7-9 and TRBJ1-2; D unresolved. The V gene's germline CDR1 is SEHNR and CDR2 FQNEAQ (reference sequence). V lost 5 bases and J 2 bases, leaving 18 bases between the germline ends. The CDR3 runs 16 residues. The CDR3 sequence: CASSPGVGKGNYGYTF. CDR3 nucleotide sequence: TGTGCCAGCAGCCCTGGGGTAGGGAAAGGGAACTATGGCTACACCTTC.

This clone has a handful of counts. The chain has TRBV3-1 (or the pseudogene TRBV3-2) and TRBJ2-2; D may match TRBD1 or TRBD2 (6 bases each). CDR3 length: 14 amino acids. V gave up 7 bases and J gave up 4 bases, with 13 bases separating them. The germline gives CDR1 LGHDT, CDR2 YNNKEL (reference sequence). The CDR3 DNA reads TGTGCCAGCAAACGGGGGCCGGGCACCGGGGAGCTGTTTTTT. Protein: CASKRGPGTGELFF.

The V call is TRBV28, the J call TRBJ2-2; 9 positions agree with TRBD2. In germline, CDR1 is MDHEN, CDR2 SYDVKM. The CDR3 consists of 20 residues. The junction had 22 bases not matched to a gene; V was cut back by 5 bases and J by 6 bases. The CDR3 is CASSLLAGVFYVSLPGELFF. CDR3 nucleotide sequence: TGTGCCAGCAGTCTCTTAGCGGGAGTGTTCTATGTATCTCTACCCGGGGAGCTGTTTTTT. Drawing the rest from reference TRBV28 and TRBJ2-2, the complete variable domain is DVKVTQSSRYLVKRTGEKVFLECVQDMDHENMFWYRQDPGLGLRLIYFSYDVKMKEKGDIPEGYSVSREKKERFSLILESASTNQTSMYLCASSLLAGVFYVSLPGELFFGEGSRLTVL.

The chain combines TRBV9 with TRBJ2-2, with 13 bases matching TRBD2. Trimming removed 3 bases from V and 4 bases from J; junction bases left unmatched: 3. From germline, CDR1 is SGDLS and CDR2 YYNGEE. The CDR3 has 16 amino acids. This chain's CDR3 is CASSAGLAGVTGELFF. In DNA, the CDR3 is TGTGCCAGCAGCGCTGGACTAGCGGGAGTCACCGGGGAGCTGTTTTTT.

This chain links TRBV2 with TRBJ1-1, with D maybe TRBD1 (6 bases). Germline CDR1 and CDR2: SNHLY and FYNNEI. Trimming removed 7 bases from V and 4 bases from J, with 19 bases in between. This CDR3 is 15 amino acids long. As DNA, the CDR3 is TGTGCCAGCAACCCCCGGGCAGGGGAGGGCACTGAAGCTTTCTTT. It translates to CASNPRAGEGTEAFF.

The chain is built from TRBV6-2 or TRBV6-3 and TRBJ2-1; the D gene could be TRBD1 or TRBD2 (5 bases each). Deletions cut 1 base from V and 9 bases from J, with 10 bases between. Germline V gene lookup returns CDR1 MNHEY and CDR2 SVGEGT. CDR3 size: 13 residues. In DNA form, the CDR3 reads TGTGCCAGCAGTTACTTCTCGAGGGGTGAGCAGTTCTTC. Its translation: CASSYFSRGEQFF.

The V gene is TRBV6-5, the J gene TRBJ1-1; D unresolved. Trimming left V 7 bases short and J 3 bases short, with 15 bases between. The CDR3 sequence is 14 residues long. Per germline, CDR1 MNHEY and CDR2 SVGAGI. The DNA of the CDR3 is TGTGCCAGCACTAAAAGAGAAGGTGACACTGAAGCTTTCTTT. This sequence encodes CASTKREGDTEAFF.

The sample holds one count of this clone. This chain uses TRBV7-9 with TRBJ2-3; D remains unclear. The CDR3 has 14 amino acids. V was shortened by 2 bases and J by 2 bases, with 8 bases between the two germline ends. From germline, CDR1 is SEHNR and CDR2 FQNEAQ (reference sequence). Here the CDR3 reads CASSLNSLTDTQYF. As DNA, the CDR3 is TGTGCCAGCAGCTTAAACTCCCTCACAGATACGCAGTATTTT.

This clone was picked up one time. V gene TRBV7-8 combines with J gene TRBJ2-7; D perhaps matches TRBD2 (6 bases). The CDR3 consists of 17 residues. The V gene lost 8 bases and the J gene lost 2 bases, with 25 bases spanning the gap. From germline, CDR1 is SGHVS and CDR2 FQNEAQ. Written as DNA, the CDR3 is TGTGCCAGCGGACCCAGGCGACCGGGACTCACCCCCTACGAGCAGTACTTC. Protein product: CASGPRRPGLTPYEQYF.

The chain is built from TRBV7-2 and TRBJ2-7; TRBD2 aligns across 8 bases. Germline loops: CDR1 SGHTA, CDR2 FQGNSA. V lost 2 bases and J lost 4; bases outside the gene matches: 7. The CDR3 totals 15 residues. The CDR3 nucleotides are TGTGCCAGCAGCTTACCCGGCGGGGGGATTTACGAGCAGTACTTC. Translating gives CASSLPGGGIYEQYF.

The CDR3 DNA follows: TGTGCCAGCAGCGTAGTCTCGGGGGGCGGCGAGAACACTGAAGCTTTCTTT. Translated, it gives CASSVVSGGGENTEAFF. The chain recombines TRBV9 with TRBJ1-1, with D possibly being TRBD1 (6 bases). Germline loops: CDR1 SGDLS, CDR2 YYNGEE. V lost 0 bases, J lost 1 base, and 16 bases lay in between. The CDR3 is 17 residues long. The full variable domain, in which reference TRBV9 and TRBJ1-1 provide the parts outside the CDR3, is DSGVTQTPKHLITATGQRVTLRCSPRSGDLSVYWYQQSLDQGLQFLIQYYNGEERAKGNILERFSAQQFPDLHSELNLSSLELGDSALYFCASSVVSGGGENTEAFFGQGTRLTVV.

CDR3 sequence reads: CSASQGSGEKLFF. The CDR3 bases are TGCAGTGCTAGTCAGGGTTCGGGTGAAAAACTGTTTTTT. J is TRBJ1-4 and V is TRBV20-1; tentative D call: TRBD1 (5 bases). Trimming stripped 3 bases from V and 7 bases from J, with 12 bases between. The CDR3 runs to 13 residues. CDR1 and CDR2 from the germline V gene are DFQATT and SNEGSKA (reference sequence).

The chain has TRBV7-6 and TRBJ2-5, with 11 bases lining up with TRBD2. Germline V gives CDR1 SGHVS, CDR2 FNYEAQ. This CDR3 is built from 15 residues. V gave up 1 base and J gave up 2 bases; unmatched junction bases: 0. This CDR3 is CASSLGTSGQETQYF. CDR3 nucleotide sequence: TGTGCCAGCAGCTTAGGGACTAGCGGGCAAGAGACCCAGTACTTC.

This chain uses TRBV5-1 with TRBJ2-5; TRBD1 matches 11 bases. The CDR3 is 14 amino acids. With 1 base clipped from V and 5 bases from J, the junction kept 1 base outside the gene matches. The germline V gene encodes CDR1 SGHRS and CDR2 YFSETQ. The CDR3 nucleotides are TGCGCCAGCAGCTTGAGGGACAGGGGGGAGACCCAGTACTTC. Translating it yields CASSLRDRGETQYF.

The chain links TRBV7-3 to TRBJ2-1; 8 nucleotides align to TRBD2. CDR1 is SGHTA and CDR2 is FQGTGA in the germline V gene. CDR3 length: 16 amino acids. V shed 1 base, J shed 0 bases, and the junction held 2 bases outside the gene matches. This CDR3 reads CASSLNSGASYNEQFF. CDR3 bases: TGTGCCAGCAGCTTAAATAGCGGGGCCTCCTACAATGAGCAGTTCTTC. Filled out from reference TRBV7-3 and TRBJ2-1, the complete variable domain reads GAGVSQTPSNKVTEKGKYVELRCDPISGHTALYWYRQSLGQGPEFLIYFQGTGAADDSGLPNDRFFAVRPEGSVSTLKIQRTERGDSAVYLCASSLNSGASYNEQFFGPGTRLTVL.

This chain connects TRBV7-8 to TRBJ2-1; D remains ambiguous. Per germline, CDR1 SGHVS and CDR2 FQNEAQ. The CDR3 has 14 residues. With 6 bases removed from V and 10 bases from J, the gap between germline ends came to 19 bases. In DNA, the CDR3 is TGTGCCAGCAGTTTGGGGTCGAGTTCAGGAGAGCAGTTCTTC. This translates into CASSLGSSSGEQFF.

This chain joins TRBV19 and TRBJ1-5; the D is unclear. The CDR3 length is 12 residues. CDR1 is LNHDA and CDR2 is SQIVND in the germline V gene (reference sequence). V was pared by 3 bases and J by 9 bases, with 9 bases between. Here the CDR3 DNA reads TGTGCCAGTAGTATTGGCGTGCGGCCCCAGCATTTT. Translating gives CASSIGVRPQHF.

The V and J genes are TRBV7-9 and TRBJ1-3, with 7 bases matching TRBD1. After removal of 5 bases from V and 0 bases from J, the junction contained 10 bases not matched to a gene. The CDR3 consists of 17 residues. CDR1 is SEHNR, CDR2 FQNEAQ, per germline (reference sequence). The CDR3, as DNA: TGTGCCAGCAGCCATTCACAGGGGATTCCCTCTGGAAACACCATATATTTT. Residues: CASSHSQGIPSGNTIYF.